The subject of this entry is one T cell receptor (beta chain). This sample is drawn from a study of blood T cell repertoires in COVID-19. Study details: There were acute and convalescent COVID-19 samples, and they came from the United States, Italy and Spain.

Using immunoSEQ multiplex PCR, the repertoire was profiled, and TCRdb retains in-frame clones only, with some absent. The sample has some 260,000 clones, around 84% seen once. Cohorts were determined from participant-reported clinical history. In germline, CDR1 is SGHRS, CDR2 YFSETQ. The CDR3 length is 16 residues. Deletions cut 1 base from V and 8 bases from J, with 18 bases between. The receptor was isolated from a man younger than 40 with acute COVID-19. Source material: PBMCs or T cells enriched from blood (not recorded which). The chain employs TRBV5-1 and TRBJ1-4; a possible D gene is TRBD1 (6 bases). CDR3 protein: CASSLLSSGGEEKLFF. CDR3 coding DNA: TGCGCCAGCAGCTTGTTGTCTTCGGGGGGCGAAGAAAAACTGTTTTTT. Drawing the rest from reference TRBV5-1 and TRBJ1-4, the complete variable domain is KAGVTQTPRYLIKTRGQQVTLSCSPISGHRSVSWYQQTPGQGLQFLFEYFSETQRNKGNFPGRFSGRQFSNSRSEMNVSTLELGDSALYLCASSLLSSGGEEKLFFGSGTQLSVL.